This entry concerns a single TCR beta chain. Germline V CDR1 and CDR2: SGHAT, FQNNGV. CDR3 size: 15 residues. Trimming removed 3 bases from V and 4 bases from J, with 15 bases in between. Sequenced by immunoSEQ multiplex PCR; TCRdb stores in-frame clones only, minus some. Of about 290,000 clones listed, 75% to 90% were seen once; the top ten hold 0.94%. This sample stems from a study of blood T cell repertoires in COVID-19. The TCR sequence derives from a middle-aged woman who had recovered from COVID-19. The source material was peripheral blood. The chain carries TRBV11-2 and TRBJ1-2, with no clear D. The chain's CDR3 is CASSFQSGSAYGYTF. The CDR3 coding sequence is TGTGCCAGCAGCTTCCAATCCGGGTCGGCCTATGGCTACACCTTC.